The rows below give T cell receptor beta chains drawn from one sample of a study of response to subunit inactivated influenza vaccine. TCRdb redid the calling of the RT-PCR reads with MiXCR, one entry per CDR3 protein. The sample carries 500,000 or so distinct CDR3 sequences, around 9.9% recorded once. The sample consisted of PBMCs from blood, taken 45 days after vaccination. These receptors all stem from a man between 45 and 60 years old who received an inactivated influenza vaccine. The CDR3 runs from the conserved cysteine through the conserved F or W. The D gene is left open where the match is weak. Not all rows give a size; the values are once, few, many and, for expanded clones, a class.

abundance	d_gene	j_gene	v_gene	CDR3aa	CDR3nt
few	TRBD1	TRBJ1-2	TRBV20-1	CSARDPGQGPYGYTF	TGCAGTGCTAGAGATCCGGGACAGGGCCCCTATGGCTACACCTTC
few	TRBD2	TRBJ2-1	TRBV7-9	CASSLEGLGGNEQFF	TGTGCCAGCAGCTTAGAGGGACTAGGGGGCAATGAGCAGTTCTTC
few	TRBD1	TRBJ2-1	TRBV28	CASSSETGQTYNEQFF	TGTGCCAGCAGTTCGGAGACGGGACAGACCTACAATGAGCAGTTCTTC
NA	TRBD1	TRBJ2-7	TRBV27	CASSRTGTAAGEQYF	TGTGCCAGCAGCCGAACCGGGACAGCGGCGGGCGAGCAGTACTTC
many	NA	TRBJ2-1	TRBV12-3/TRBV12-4	CASSRAGNEQFF	TGTGCCAGCAGTCGCGCAGGCAATGAGCAGTTCTTC
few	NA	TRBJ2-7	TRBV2	CASIGEGYEQYF	TGTGCCAGCATCGGGGAAGGCTACGAGCAGTACTTC
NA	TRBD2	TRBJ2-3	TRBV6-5	CASRLTSGGKRTDTQYF	TGTGCCAGCAGGCTTACTAGCGGGGGAAAACGCACAGATACGCAGTATTTT
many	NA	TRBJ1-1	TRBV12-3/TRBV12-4	CASSFGAGEAFF	TGTGCCAGCAGTTTTGGGGCCGGGGAAGCTTTCTTT
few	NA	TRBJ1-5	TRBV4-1	CASSQESPGGNQPQHF	TGCGCCAGCAGCCAAGAAAGTCCAGGTGGCAATCAGCCCCAGCATTTT
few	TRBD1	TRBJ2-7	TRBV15	CATSPRQGANSYEQYF	TGTGCCACCAGCCCCAGGCAGGGGGCTAACTCCTACGAGCAGTACTTC
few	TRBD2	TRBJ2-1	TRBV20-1	CSATLAGAPYNEQFF	TGCAGTGCAACGCTAGCGGGAGCACCCTACAATGAGCAGTTCTTC
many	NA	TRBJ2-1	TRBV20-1	CSATHHVYNEQFF	TGCAGTGCTACCCACCACGTCTACAATGAGCAGTTCTTC
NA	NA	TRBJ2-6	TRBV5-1	CASSYFDSSSGANVLTF	TGCGCCAGCAGCTACTTCGACAGTAGCTCTGGGGCCAACGTCCTGACTTTC
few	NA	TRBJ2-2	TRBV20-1	CSARGRYTGELFF	TGCAGTGCTAGGGGACGGTACACCGGGGAGCTGTTTTTT
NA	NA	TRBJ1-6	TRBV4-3	CASSPGQSLNSPLHF	TGCGCCAGCAGCCCCGGACAGAGCTTGAATTCACCCCTCCACTTT
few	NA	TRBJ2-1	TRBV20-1	CSASVRGGEQFF	TGCAGTGCTAGCGTCCGAGGAGGTGAGCAGTTCTTC
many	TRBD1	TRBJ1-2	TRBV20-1	CSARHRGNYGYTF	TGCAGTGCTAGACACAGGGGTAACTATGGCTACACCTTC
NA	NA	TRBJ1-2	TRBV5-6	CASSLQGRSYGYTF	TGTGCCAGCAGCTTGCAGGGAAGGAGCTATGGCTACACCTTC
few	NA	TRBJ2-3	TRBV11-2	CASSLGVGVGQYF	TGTGCCAGCAGCTTAGGAGTAGGGGTGGGGCAGTATTTT
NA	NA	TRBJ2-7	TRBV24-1	CATSALAGREQYF	TGTGCCACCAGTGCCCTGGCAGGTCGCGAGCAGTACTTC
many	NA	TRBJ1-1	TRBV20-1	CSASERGNTEAFF	TGCAGTGCTAGTGAACGTGGGAACACTGAAGCTTTCTTT
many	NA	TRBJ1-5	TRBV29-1	CSVEDLQPQHF	TGCAGCGTTGAAGATCTTCAGCCCCAGCATTTT
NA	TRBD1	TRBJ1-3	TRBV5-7	CASSYRQGESSGNTIYF	TGTGCCAGCAGCTACCGACAGGGGGAATCCTCTGGAAACACCATATATTTT
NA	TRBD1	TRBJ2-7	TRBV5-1	CASSTGTGSTYEQYF	TGCGCCAGCAGCACCGGGACAGGGAGTACCTACGAGCAGTACTTC
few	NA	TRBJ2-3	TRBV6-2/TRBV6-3	CASSRDLTDTQYF	TGTGCCAGCAGCAGAGACCTCACAGATACGCAGTATTTT
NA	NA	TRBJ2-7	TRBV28	CASIPRPVDSYEQYF	TGTGCCAGCATCCCCCGGCCCGTGGACTCCTACGAGCAGTACTTC
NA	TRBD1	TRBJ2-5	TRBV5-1	CASSLAPGQRNQETQYF	TGCGCCAGCAGCTTGGCCCCGGGACAGCGAAACCAAGAGACCCAGTACTTC
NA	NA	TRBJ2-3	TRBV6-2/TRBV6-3	CASRQSLDTQYF	TGTGCCAGCAGGCAGAGTTTGGATACGCAGTATTTT
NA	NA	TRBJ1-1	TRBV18	CASSPEVWNTEAFF	TGTGCCAGCTCACCAGAGGTCTGGAACACTGAAGCTTTCTTT
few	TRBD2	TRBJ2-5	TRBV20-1	CSAGTSGEETQYF	TGCAGTGCTGGGACTAGCGGGGAAGAGACCCAGTACTTC
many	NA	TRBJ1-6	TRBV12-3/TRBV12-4	CASSPSGNAPLHF	TGTGCCAGCAGCCCTTCCGGCAATGCACCCCTCCACTTT
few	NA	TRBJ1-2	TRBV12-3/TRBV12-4	CASSSTPRVGYTF	TGTGCCAGCAGTTCGACCCCCCGAGTTGGCTACACCTTC
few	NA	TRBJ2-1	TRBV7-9	CASSLNEYNEQFF	TGTGCCAGCAGCTTAAATGAGTACAATGAGCAGTTCTTC
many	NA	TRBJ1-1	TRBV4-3	CASSQDGGTEAFF	TGCGCCAGCAGCCAAGATGGTGGGACTGAAGCTTTCTTT
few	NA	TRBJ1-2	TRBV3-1	CASSQEGPDYGYTF	TGTGCCAGCAGCCAAGAAGGGCCAGACTATGGCTACACCTTC
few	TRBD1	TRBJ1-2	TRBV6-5	CASSYSTGQGFSGYTF	TGTGCCAGCAGTTACTCCACGGGACAGGGGTTCTCTGGCTACACCTTC
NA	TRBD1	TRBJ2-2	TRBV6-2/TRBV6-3	CASSYPRTGRIGELFF	TGTGCCAGCAGTTACCCCCGGACAGGGAGGATCGGGGAGCTGTTTTTT
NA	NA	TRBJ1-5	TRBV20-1	CSASEDTLSNQPQHF	TGCAGTGCTAGCGAAGACACCCTAAGCAATCAGCCCCAGCATTTT
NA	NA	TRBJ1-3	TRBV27	CASSLSYRSGNTIYF	TGTGCCAGCAGTTTATCTTACAGGTCTGGAAACACCATATATTTT
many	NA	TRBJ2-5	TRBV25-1	CASSYLAPKETQYF	TGTGCCAGCAGTTATCTAGCGCCCAAAGAGACCCAGTACTTC
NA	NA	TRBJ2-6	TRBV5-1	CASSSTATISGANVLTF	TGCGCCAGCAGCTCGACAGCCACGATCTCTGGGGCCAACGTCCTGACTTTC
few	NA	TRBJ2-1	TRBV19	CASSLSTGTGLRGAQFF	TGTGCCAGTAGTCTTAGCACCGGGACTGGGCTCAGGGGTGCGCAGTTCTTC
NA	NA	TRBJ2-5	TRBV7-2	CASSRRVETQYF	TGTGCCAGCAGCCGGAGGGTAGAGACCCAGTACTTC
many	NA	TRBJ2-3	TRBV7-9	CASSLAPDTQYF	TGTGCCAGCAGCTTAGCCCCAGATACGCAGTATTTT
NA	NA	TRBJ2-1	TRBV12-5	CASGLHYNEQFF	TGTGCTAGTGGTCTTCACTACAATGAGCAGTTCTTC
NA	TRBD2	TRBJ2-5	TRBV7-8	CASSFTGLATQETQYF	TGTGCCAGCAGCTTTACGGGACTAGCGACACAAGAGACCCAGTACTTC
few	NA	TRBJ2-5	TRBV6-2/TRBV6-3	CASSYAAGHHQETQYF	TGTGCCAGCAGTTACGCTGCAGGACATCATCAAGAGACCCAGTACTTC
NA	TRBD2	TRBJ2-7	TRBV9	CASSPGLAGEGEQYF	TGTGCCAGCAGCCCCGGACTAGCGGGAGAGGGGGAGCAGTACTTC
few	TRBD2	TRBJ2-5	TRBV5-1	CASRRLAGATQETQYF	TGCGCCAGCAGGCGACTAGCGGGGGCTACGCAAGAGACCCAGTACTTC
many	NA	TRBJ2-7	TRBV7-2	CASSLSTGTYEQYF	TGTGCCAGCAGCTTAAGCACAGGGACCTACGAGCAGTACTTC
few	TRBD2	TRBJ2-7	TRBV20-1	CSARTSGLTSSYEQYF	TGCAGCGCTAGGACTAGCGGGCTTACCAGCTCCTACGAGCAGTACTTC
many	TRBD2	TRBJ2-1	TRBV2	CASSGLAANNEQFF	TGTGCCAGCAGCGGACTAGCGGCCAACAATGAGCAGTTCTTC